Sequencing of this T cell receptor beta chain was carried out in a study of blood T cell repertoires in COVID-19. Patients of the Seattle cohort, enrolled during active infection, were followed longitudinally. Original processing methods: The assay estimated nucleated cells by amplifying reference gene primers. Some clones are missing from TCRdb's copy, which holds only in-frame ones; the method was immunoSEQ multiplex PCR. V and J calls and clone size are those listed in that table; D and trimming were worked out from the DNA. The sample consists of about 500,000 clones, 85% to 90% of them appearing once. The V segment lost 6 bases and the J segment 5 bases; nucleotides outside the gene matches: 5. CDR1 and CDR2 from the germline V gene are ENHRY and SYGVKD. CDR3 length equals 14 residues.

The sequenced material came from peripheral blood. The gene calls are TRBV10-3 and TRBJ2-5; 11 nucleotides align to TRBD1. This sequence originates from a man aged 18 to 35 with COVID-19, enrolled during active disease. The CDR3 is CAIRGTGGDETQYF. The CDR3 DNA reads as TGTGCCATCAGAGGGACAGGGGGTGACGAGACCCAGTACTTC.